This is a list of T cell receptor beta chains from one sample in a study of neurological immune-mediated disorders. One entry per CDR3 protein, called by TCRdb with MiXCR from the 5' RACE reads. The sample shows roughly 60,000 distinct CDR3 sequences, around 3.8% of them seen only once. Sequencing input: CD4+ T cells from blood. These receptors all stem from a woman in her thirties or forties with multiple sclerosis. Each CDR3 is given with its conserved first and last residue. A D gene is named only where the DNA matches it firmly. Sizes are listed as how often the clone was seen (once, few, many) or a class if it is expanded.

v_gene	j_gene	abundance	d_gene	CDR3nt	CDR3aa
TRBV29-1	TRBJ2-1	many	NA	TGCAGCGTTGTCGGGGTAGGTGAGCAGTTCTTC	CSVVGVGEQFF
TRBV7-8	TRBJ2-7	many	TRBD1	TGTGCCAGCAGCTCCACCGGACAGGCCTACGAGCAGTACTTC	CASSSTGQAYEQYF
TRBV12-3/TRBV12-4	TRBJ2-3	many	TRBD1	TGTGCCAGCAGTTTTGCTACAGGGGTAAATACGCAGTATTTT	CASSFATGVNTQYF
TRBV5-5	TRBJ1-1	many	NA	TGTGCCAGCAGGGGCGACAGGCGCCTGAACACTGAAGCTTTCTTT	CASRGDRRLNTEAFF
TRBV5-1	TRBJ2-7	many	TRBD2	TGCGCCAGCAGCTTGGGAGGACTAGCGAACTACGAGCAGTACTTC	CASSLGGLANYEQYF
TRBV5-1	TRBJ2-1	many	NA	TGCGCCAGCAGCCGTCTCGGGGAGCAGTTCTTC	CASSRLGEQFF
TRBV7-3	TRBJ2-1	many	TRBD1	TGTGCCAGCAGCCCGTCAGGGGGTATAGGCAATGAGCAGTTCTTC	CASSPSGGIGNEQFF
TRBV11-2	TRBJ1-2	many	NA	TGTGCCAGCAGCTTCGACAGCTATGGCTACACCTTC	CASSFDSYGYTF
TRBV5-1	TRBJ2-2	many	NA	TGCGCCAGCAGCTTGGGTCTGGGGGCGAACACCGGGGAGCTGTTTTTT	CASSLGLGANTGELFF
TRBV15	TRBJ2-6	many	NA	TGTGCCACCAGCAGGGACAGATCTCAAAGGGCCAACGTCCTGACTTTC	CATSRDRSQRANVLTF
TRBV20-1	TRBJ2-1	many	TRBD2	TGCAGTGCTAGAGATCGGGGCGGGGGGGCCGCTGAGCAGTTCTTC	CSARDRGGGAAEQFF
TRBV5-1	TRBJ1-1	many	NA	TGCGCCAGCAGCTTGGACCCTATGAACACTGAAGCTTTCTTT	CASSLDPMNTEAFF